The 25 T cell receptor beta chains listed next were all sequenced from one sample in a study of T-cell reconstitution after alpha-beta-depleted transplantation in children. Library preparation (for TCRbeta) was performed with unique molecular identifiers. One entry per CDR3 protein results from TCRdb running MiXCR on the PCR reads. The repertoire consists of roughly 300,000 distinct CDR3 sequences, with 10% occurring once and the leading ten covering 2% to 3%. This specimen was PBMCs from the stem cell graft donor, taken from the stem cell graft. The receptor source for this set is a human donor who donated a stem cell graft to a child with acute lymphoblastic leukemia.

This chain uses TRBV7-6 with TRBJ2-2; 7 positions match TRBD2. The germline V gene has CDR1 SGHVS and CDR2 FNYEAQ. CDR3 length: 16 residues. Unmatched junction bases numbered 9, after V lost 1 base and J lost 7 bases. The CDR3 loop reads CASSLEFWTRDGELFF. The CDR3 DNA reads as TGTGCCAGCAGCTTAGAGTTCTGGACTAGGGACGGGGAGCTGTTTTTT.

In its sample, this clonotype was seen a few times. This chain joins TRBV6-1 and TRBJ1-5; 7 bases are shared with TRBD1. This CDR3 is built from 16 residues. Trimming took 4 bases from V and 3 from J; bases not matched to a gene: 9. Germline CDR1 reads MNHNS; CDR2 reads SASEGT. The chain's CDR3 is CASSGLTGNYNQPQHF. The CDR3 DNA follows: TGTGCCAGCAGTGGGTTGACAGGGAATTACAATCAGCCCCAGCATTTT.

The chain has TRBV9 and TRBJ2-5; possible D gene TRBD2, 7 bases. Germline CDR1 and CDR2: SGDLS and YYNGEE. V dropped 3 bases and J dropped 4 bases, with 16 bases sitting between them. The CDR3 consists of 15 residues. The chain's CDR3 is CASSAAWGGAETQYF. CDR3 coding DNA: TGTGCCAGCAGCGCCGCTTGGGGGGGCGCAGAGACCCAGTACTTC.

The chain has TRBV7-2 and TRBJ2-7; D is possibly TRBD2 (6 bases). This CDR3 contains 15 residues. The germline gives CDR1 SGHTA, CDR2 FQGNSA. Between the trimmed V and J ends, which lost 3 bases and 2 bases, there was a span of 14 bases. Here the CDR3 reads CASSLSSGLPYEQYF. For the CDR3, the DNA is TGTGCCAGCAGCTTGAGTTCGGGACTCCCCTACGAGCAGTACTTC.

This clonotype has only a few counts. The CDR3: CATSPHGPDTQYF. In DNA form, the CDR3 reads TGTGCCACCAGCCCGCACGGTCCGGATACGCAGTATTTT. This sequence joins TRBV15 and TRBJ2-3, with D hard to call. CDR3 length: 13 residues. The V and J ends lost 5 bases and 6 bases respectively, with 12 bases between them. The germline V gene encodes CDR1 LNHNV and CDR2 YYDKDF (reference sequence).

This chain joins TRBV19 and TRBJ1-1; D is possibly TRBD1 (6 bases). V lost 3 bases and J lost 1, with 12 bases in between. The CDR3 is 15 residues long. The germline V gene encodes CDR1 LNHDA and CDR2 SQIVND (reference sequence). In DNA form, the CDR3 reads TGTGCCAGTAGTATGGGACACCCCGGGAACACTGAAGCTTTCTTT. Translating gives CASSMGHPGNTEAFF.

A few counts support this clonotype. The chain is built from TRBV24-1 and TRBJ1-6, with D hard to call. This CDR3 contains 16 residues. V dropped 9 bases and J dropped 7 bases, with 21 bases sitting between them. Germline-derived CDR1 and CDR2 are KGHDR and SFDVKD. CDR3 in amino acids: CATHHKRTSKNSPLHF. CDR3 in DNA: TGTGCCACCCATCATAAACGGACCTCCAAAAATTCACCCCTCCACTTT.

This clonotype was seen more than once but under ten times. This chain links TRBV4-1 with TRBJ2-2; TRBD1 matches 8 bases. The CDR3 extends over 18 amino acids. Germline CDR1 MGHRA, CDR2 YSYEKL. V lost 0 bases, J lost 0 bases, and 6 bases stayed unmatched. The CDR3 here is CASSQEGTGAANTGELFF. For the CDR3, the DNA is TGCGCCAGCAGCCAAGAGGGGACAGGAGCCGCGAACACCGGGGAGCTGTTTTTT.

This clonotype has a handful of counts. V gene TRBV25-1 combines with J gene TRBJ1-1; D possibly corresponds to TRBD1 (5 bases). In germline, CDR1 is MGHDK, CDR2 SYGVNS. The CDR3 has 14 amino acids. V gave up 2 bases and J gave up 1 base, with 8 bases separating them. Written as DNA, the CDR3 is TGTGCCAGCAGTGAAACCGGGGCGAACACTGAAGCTTTCTTT. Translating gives CASSETGANTEAFF.

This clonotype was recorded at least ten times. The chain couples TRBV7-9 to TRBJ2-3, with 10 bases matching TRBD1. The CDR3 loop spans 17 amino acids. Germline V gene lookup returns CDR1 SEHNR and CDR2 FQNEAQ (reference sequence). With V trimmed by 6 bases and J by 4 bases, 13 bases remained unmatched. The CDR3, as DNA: TGTGCCAGCAGACCGCCCCGGCCTGGGACAGGGGCAGATACGCAGTATTTT. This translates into CASRPPRPGTGADTQYF.

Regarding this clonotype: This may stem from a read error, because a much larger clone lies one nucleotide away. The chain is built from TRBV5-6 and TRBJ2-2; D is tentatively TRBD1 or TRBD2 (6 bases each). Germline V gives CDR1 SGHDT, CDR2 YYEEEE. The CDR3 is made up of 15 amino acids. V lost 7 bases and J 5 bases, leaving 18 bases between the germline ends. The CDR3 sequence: CASGTGARKTGELFF. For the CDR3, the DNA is TGTGCCAGCGGGACGGGGGCCCGAAAAACCGGGGAGCTGTTTTTT.

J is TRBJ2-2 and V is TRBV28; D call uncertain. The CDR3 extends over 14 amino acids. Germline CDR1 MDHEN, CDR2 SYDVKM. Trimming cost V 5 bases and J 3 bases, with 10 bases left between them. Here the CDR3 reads CASSLYPYTGELFF. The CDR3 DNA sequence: TGTGCCAGCAGTCTATACCCATACACCGGGGAGCTGTTTTTT.

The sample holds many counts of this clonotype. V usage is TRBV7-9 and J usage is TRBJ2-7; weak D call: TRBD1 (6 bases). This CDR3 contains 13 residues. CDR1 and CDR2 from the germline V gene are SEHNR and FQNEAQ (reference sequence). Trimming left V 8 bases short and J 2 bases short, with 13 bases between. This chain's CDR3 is CASGGAGAYEQYF. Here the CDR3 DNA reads TGTGCCAGCGGTGGGGCAGGGGCCTACGAGCAGTACTTC.

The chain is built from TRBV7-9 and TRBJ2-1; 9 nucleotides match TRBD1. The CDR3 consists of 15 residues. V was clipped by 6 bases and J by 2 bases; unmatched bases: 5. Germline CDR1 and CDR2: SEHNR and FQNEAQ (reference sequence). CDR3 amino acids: CASRQTGGPYNEQFF. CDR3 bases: TGTGCCAGCAGGCAAACAGGGGGCCCCTACAATGAGCAGTTCTTC.

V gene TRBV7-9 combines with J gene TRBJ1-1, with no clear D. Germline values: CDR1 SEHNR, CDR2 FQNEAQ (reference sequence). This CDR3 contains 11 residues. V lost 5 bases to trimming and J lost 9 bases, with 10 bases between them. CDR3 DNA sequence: TGTGCCAGCAGCCTCACGGGCCAAGCTTTCTTT. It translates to CASSLTGQAFF.

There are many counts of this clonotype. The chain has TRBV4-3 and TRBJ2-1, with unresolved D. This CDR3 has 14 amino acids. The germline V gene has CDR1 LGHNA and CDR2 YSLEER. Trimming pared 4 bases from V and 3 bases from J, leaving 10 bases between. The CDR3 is CASSLRLVYNEQFF. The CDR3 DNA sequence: TGCGCCAGCAGCCTAAGGCTGGTCTACAATGAGCAGTTCTTC.

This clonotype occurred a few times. The DNA of the CDR3 is TGTGCCAGCAGCGGGCTGGCGGATACGCAGTATTTT. This translates into CASSGLADTQYF. The V gene is TRBV9, the J gene TRBJ2-3; D not certain. Germline V gives CDR1 SGDLS, CDR2 YYNGEE. Deletions cut 3 bases from V and 6 bases from J, with 8 bases between. CDR3 length: 12 residues.

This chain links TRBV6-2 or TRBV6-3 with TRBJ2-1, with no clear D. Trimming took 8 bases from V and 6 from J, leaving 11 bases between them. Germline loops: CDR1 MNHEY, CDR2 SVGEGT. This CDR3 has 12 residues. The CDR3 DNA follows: TGTGCCAGCTTCTTTCCTCCCAATGAGCAGTTCTTC. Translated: CASFFPPNEQFF.

This CDR3 reads CASSLSLLAGRTDTQYF. The CDR3 nucleotides read TGCGCCAGCAGCTTGTCCCTACTAGCGGGACGCACAGATACGCAGTATTTT. This chain uses TRBV5-1 with TRBJ2-3; 10 bases are a match to TRBD2. Germline CDR1 reads SGHRS; CDR2 reads YFSETQ. V lost 1 base and J lost 1; bases outside the gene matches: 6. CDR3 length equals 17 residues.

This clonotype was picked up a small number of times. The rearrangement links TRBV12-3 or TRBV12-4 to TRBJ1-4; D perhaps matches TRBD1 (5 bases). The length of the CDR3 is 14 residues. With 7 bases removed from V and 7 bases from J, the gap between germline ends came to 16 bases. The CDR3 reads CASTIRGRVEKLFF. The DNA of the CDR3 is TGTGCCAGCACCATCCGGGGCAGGGTTGAAAAACTGTTTTTT.

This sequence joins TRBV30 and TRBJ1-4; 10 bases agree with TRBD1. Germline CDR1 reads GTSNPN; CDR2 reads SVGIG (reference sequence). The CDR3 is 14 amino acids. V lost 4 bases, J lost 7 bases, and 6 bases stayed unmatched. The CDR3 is CAWTPGTGVEKLFF. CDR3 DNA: TGTGCCTGGACCCCCGGGACAGGGGTTGAAAAACTGTTTTTT. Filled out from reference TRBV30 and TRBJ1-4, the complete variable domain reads SQTIHQWPATLVQPVGSPLSLECTVEGTSNPNLYWYRQAAGRGLQLLFYSVGIGQISSEVPQNLSASRPQDRQFILSSKKLLLSDSGFYLCAWTPGTGVEKLFFGSGTQLSVL.

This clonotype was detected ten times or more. CDR3 coding DNA: TGCGCCAGCAGCCAGCCAGGACAGGGAGACACTGAAGCTTTCTTT. This translates into CASSQPGQGDTEAFF. This rearrangement joins TRBV4-1 to TRBJ1-1; TRBD1 agrees at 8 bases. This CDR3 contains 15 residues. Looked up from germline, CDR1 is MGHRA and CDR2 is YSYEKL. V shed 3 bases and J 3 bases; nucleotides not matched to a gene: 6.

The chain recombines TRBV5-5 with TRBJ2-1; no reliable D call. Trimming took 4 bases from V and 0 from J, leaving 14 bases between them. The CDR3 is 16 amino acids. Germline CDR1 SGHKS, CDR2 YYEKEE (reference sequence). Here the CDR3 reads CASSRDGDVSYNEQFF. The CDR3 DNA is TGTGCCAGCAGCCGCGATGGGGATGTCTCCTACAATGAGCAGTTCTTC.

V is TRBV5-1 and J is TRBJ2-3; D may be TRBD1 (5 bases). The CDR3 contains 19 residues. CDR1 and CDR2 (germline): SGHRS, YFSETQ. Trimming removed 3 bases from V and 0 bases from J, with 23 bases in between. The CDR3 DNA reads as TGCGCCAGCAGCTGGGCGCAACCAACAGGACCCACTAGCACAGATACGCAGTATTTT. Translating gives CASSWAQPTGPTSTDTQYF.

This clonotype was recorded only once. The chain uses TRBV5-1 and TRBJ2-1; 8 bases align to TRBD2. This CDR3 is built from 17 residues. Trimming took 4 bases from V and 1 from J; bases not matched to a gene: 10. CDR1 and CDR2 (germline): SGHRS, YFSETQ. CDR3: CASSRLGGRISYNEQFF. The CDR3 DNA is TGCGCCAGCAGCAGGTTGGGCGGGAGGATTTCCTACAATGAGCAGTTCTTC.